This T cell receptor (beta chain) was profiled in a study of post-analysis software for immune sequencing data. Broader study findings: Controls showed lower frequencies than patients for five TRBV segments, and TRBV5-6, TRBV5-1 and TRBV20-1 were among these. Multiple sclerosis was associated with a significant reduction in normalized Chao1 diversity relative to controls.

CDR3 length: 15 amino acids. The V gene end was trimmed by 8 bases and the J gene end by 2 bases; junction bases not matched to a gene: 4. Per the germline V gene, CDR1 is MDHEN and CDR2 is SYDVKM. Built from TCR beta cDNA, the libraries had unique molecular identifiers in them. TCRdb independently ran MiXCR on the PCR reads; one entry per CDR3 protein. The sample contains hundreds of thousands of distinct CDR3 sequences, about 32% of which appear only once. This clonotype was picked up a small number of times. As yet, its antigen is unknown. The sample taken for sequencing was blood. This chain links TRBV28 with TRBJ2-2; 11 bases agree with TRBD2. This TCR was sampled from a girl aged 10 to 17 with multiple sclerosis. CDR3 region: CASLAGGPNTGELFF. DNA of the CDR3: TGTGCCAGCCTAGCGGGGGGACCCAACACCGGGGAGCTGTTTTTT.